This T cell receptor (beta chain) was profiled in a study of CD8 T cells in Susac syndrome. Reverse transcription used 0.5 to 1 ug RNA and random hexamers. Via MiXCR, TCRdb re-called the immunoSEQ multiplex PCR reads, giving one row per CDR3 protein. The table shows roughly 170,000 distinct CDR3 sequences, with about 93% occurring only once. V dropped 0 bases and J dropped 5; count of bases not matched to a gene: 13. CDR3 length: 18 residues. CDR1 is GTSNPN and CDR2 is SVGIG in the germline V gene (reference sequence). In the multiple sclerosis control group, patients were treatment-naive and had stable or active relapsing-remitting disease.

The chain links TRBV30 to TRBJ2-5, with 12 bases that match TRBD1. Sequencing input: CD4+ T cells from PBMCs. The source of this sequence is a human donor with multiple sclerosis. The DNA for the CDR3 is TGTGCCTGGAGTGTAGGCAGGTGGGACAGGGGGCATCGGGAGACCCAGTACTTC. This encodes CAWSVGRWDRGHRETQYF.